The subject of this entry is one T cell receptor beta chain. The data originate from a study of blood T cell repertoires in COVID-19. How the authors handled the data: Reference gene primer amplification yielded estimated nucleated cell counts. Libraries were prepared by immunoSEQ multiplex PCR; TCRdb keeps only in-frame clonotypes and omits some of them. V and J calls and clone size follow that table, whereas D and trimming were derived from the DNA. This table holds 250,000 or so clones, 70% to 85% found once. CDR3 length: 13 residues. From germline, CDR1 is SGHNT and CDR2 YYREEE (reference sequence). Deletions cut 6 bases from V and 2 bases from J, with 10 bases between.

The TCR comes from a man in his forties or fifties who had recovered from COVID-19. Input material: peripheral blood. The chain uses TRBV5-4 and TRBJ2-3; D is unresolved. CDR3: CASTSQITDTQYF. CDR3 nucleotides: TGTGCCAGCACCTCCCAGATCACAGATACGCAGTATTTT.